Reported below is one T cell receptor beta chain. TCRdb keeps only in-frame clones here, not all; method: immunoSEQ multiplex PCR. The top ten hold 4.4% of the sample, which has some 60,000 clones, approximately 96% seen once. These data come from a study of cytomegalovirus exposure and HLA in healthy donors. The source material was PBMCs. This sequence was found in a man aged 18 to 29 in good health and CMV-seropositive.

The CDR3 loop reads CASRGLDNRAYQETQYF. The CDR3 nucleotides are TGTGCCAGCAGGGGGTTGGACAACAGGGCGTACCAAGAGACCCAGTACTTC. This rearrangement joins TRBV7-9 to TRBJ2-5; TRBD1 is a possible D gene (6 bases). The germline CDR1 and CDR2 sequences are SEHNR and FQNEAQ (reference sequence). This CDR3 is built from 17 residues. Trimming cost V 6 bases and J 0 bases, with 20 bases left between them.